The 6 T cell receptor beta chains below were found in one sample sequenced in a study of blood T cell repertoires in COVID-19. The data were produced by immunoSEQ multiplex PCR, yet TCRdb's version contains in-frame clones alone and is incomplete. This sample has 250,000 to 300,000 clones, with 85% to 90% found just once. What was sequenced was PBMCs or T cells enriched from blood (not recorded which). Every receptor here comes from a woman in her forties or fifties who had been exposed to COVID-19.

V usage is TRBV7-8 and J usage is TRBJ1-2, with 9 bases lining up with TRBD1. Per the germline V gene, CDR1 is SGHVS and CDR2 is FQNEAQ. After removal of 6 bases from V and 4 bases from J, the junction contained 6 bases not matched to a gene. CDR3 size: 14 residues. CDR3 loop: CASRPGQGFYGYTF. As DNA, the CDR3 is TGTGCCAGCAGACCGGGACAGGGCTTCTATGGCTACACCTTC.

The chain is built from TRBV19 and TRBJ1-1; 9 bases line up with TRBD1. The germline V gene encodes CDR1 LNHDA and CDR2 SQIVND (reference sequence). The CDR3 consists of 16 residues. V lost 3 bases, J lost 3 bases, and 8 bases stayed unmatched. CDR3 amino acids: CASSMLGTGRDTEAFF. The CDR3 coding sequence is TGTGCCAGTAGTATGTTGGGGACAGGGAGGGACACTGAAGCTTTCTTT. Full variable domain (outside the CDR3, taken from reference TRBV19 and TRBJ1-1): DGGITQSPKYLFRKEGQNVTLSCEQNLNHDAMYWYRQDPGQGLRLIYYSQIVNDFQKGDIAEGYSVSREKKESFPLTVTSAQKNPTAFYLCASSMLGTGRDTEAFFGQGTRLTVV.

This sequence joins TRBV20-1 and TRBJ1-6, with TRBD1 as a possible D gene (5 bases). The CDR3 totals 14 residues. CDR1 DFQATT and CDR2 SNEGSKA come from the germline V gene (reference sequence). V dropped 3 bases and J dropped 7 bases, with 13 bases sitting between them. This chain's CDR3 is CSASISGRNSPLHF. As DNA, the CDR3 is TGCAGTGCTAGTATATCAGGGAGGAATTCACCCCTCCACTTT.

This sequence joins TRBV19 and TRBJ2-3; 8 nucleotides align to TRBD2. Germline-derived CDR1 and CDR2 are LNHDA and SQIVND (reference sequence). The J segment lost 7 bases and the V segment lost 2 bases, leaving 5 bases of the junction unmatched. This CDR3 has 14 residues. The CDR3 protein is CASSIYGGANTQYF. Here the CDR3 DNA reads TGTGCCAGTAGTATATACGGGGGGGCGAATACGCAGTATTTT. The full variable domain, with the rest looked up from reference TRBV19 and TRBJ2-3, is DGGITQSPKYLFRKEGQNVTLSCEQNLNHDAMYWYRQDPGQGLRLIYYSQIVNDFQKGDIAEGYSVSREKKESFPLTVTSAQKNPTAFYLCASSIYGGANTQYFGPGTRLTVL.

This chain joins TRBV2 and TRBJ1-5, with TRBD1 identical over 8 bases. The V gene end was trimmed by 6 bases and the J gene end by 0 bases; junction bases not matched to a gene: 19. CDR3 length: 20 residues. The V gene's germline CDR1 is SNHLY and CDR2 FYNNEI. CDR3: CASSSLPGTGDSYSNQPQHF. DNA of the CDR3: TGTGCCAGCAGCAGCCTTCCTGGGACAGGAGACTCCTATAGCAATCAGCCCCAGCATTTT. Variable domain in full (rest from reference TRBV2 and TRBJ1-5): EPEVTQTPSHQVTQMGQEVILRCVPISNHLYFYWYRQILGQKVEFLVSFYNNEISEKSEIFDDQFSVERPDGSNFTLKIRSTKLEDSAMYFCASSSLPGTGDSYSNQPQHFGDGTRLSIL.

The rearrangement links TRBV3-1 (or the pseudogene TRBV3-2) to TRBJ1-1; 8 bases are shared with TRBD1. V lost 4 bases and J lost 10; bases outside the gene matches: 8. This CDR3 is 13 amino acids long. Germline V CDR1 and CDR2: LGHDT, YNNKEL (reference sequence). CDR3 nucleotides: TGTGCCAGCAGCCTCGCAGGGGGCCAGGTAGCTTTCTTT. This encodes CASSLAGGQVAFF.